This T cell receptor (beta chain) was obtained from a study of cytomegalovirus exposure and HLA in healthy donors. As to this clone: No antigen is known for it.

There were likely unrecorded immune exposures, though donors were nominally healthy when sampled. 13 Jbeta primers and 60 Vbeta primers were used for the PCR. TCRdb keeps only in-frame clones here, not all; method: immunoSEQ multiplex PCR. The table records 150,000 to 200,000 clones, roughly 79% of them present only once. Germline-derived CDR1 and CDR2 are LNHDA and SQIVND (reference sequence). Losses at the gene ends were 10 bases for V and 5 bases for J; bases not matched to a gene: 10. The CDR3 is made up of 13 amino acids. Broader study findings: Most subjects had HLA-A and HLA-B alleles reportedly predicted accurately by TCR beta sequences. Many donors shared some public TCRs, even though most TCR sequences were rare. Further analysis, carried out later, found HLA-associated TCR beta chains more clonally expanded than equally common other chains.

This chain links TRBV19 with TRBJ2-7; 8 bases match TRBD2. This receptor was identified in a middle-aged man in good health and CMV-seropositive. Input material: PBMCs. The CDR3 nucleotides are TGTGCCATGACCCGGGAGGGCCTGGACGAGCAGTACTTC. Translating gives CAMTREGLDEQYF.